The entry below describes one TCR beta chain. This CDR3 region has 15 residues. CDR1 is SGDLS, CDR2 YYNGEE, per germline. V lost 2 bases to trimming and J lost 3 bases; unmatched junction nucleotides: 4. These data originate in a study of blood T cell repertoires in COVID-19. Some clones are missing from TCRdb's copy, which holds only in-frame ones; the method was immunoSEQ multiplex PCR. The table records 130,000 or so clones, 88% of them present only once. The sequence was obtained from a human donor with COVID-19, enrolled during active disease. The donor label of this sample is uncertain. Specimen: peripheral blood. The rearrangement links TRBV9 to TRBJ1-2; 10 bases fit TRBD1. CDR3 in amino acids: CASSVTTGGHYGYTF. CDR3 DNA sequence: TGTGCCAGCAGCGTGACGACAGGGGGCCACTATGGCTACACCTTC.